Many counts were recorded for the clone carrying this TCR beta chain. This entry belongs to a study of CD8+CD57+ T cells in acquired aplastic anemia. Study as a whole: Sorted CD4+ and CD8+ cell DNA averaged about 3.5 ug.

Genomic DNA constituted the template upon which TCR beta VDJ and CDR3 profiling was performed. Each CDR3 protein is one row after TCRdb ran MiXCR on the reads. Of 120,000 or so distinct CDR3 sequences in the sample, almost 40% were seen once. Individuals selected for sequencing had exhibited CD8+CD57+ cell expansion on flow cytometry. Each patient carried a diagnosis of severe acquired aplastic anemia. No patient had been given any therapy when blood was sampled. Sequenced sample: sorted CD4+, CD8+, or CD8+CD57+ T cells (not recorded which) from PBMCs. This clonotype originated in a human donor with aplastic anemia.

CDR3 residues: CASRRPGNTIYF. The CDR3 region has the DNA TGTGCCAGCCGGAGGCCCGGAAACACCATATATTTT. The V gene is TRBV6-2 or TRBV6-3, the J gene TRBJ1-3; D not resolved. The CDR3 has 12 residues. V was shortened by 8 bases and J by 4 bases, with 9 bases between the two germline ends. CDR1 MNHEY and CDR2 SVGEGT come from the germline V gene.